This entry features one T cell receptor (beta chain) sequence. This record belongs to a study of OX40 agonist ivuxolimab in advanced cancers. TCRdb's table, derived via immunoSEQ multiplex PCR, lists solely in-frame clones and lacks some. The sample has 76,000 or so clones; about 89% are singletons. V was clipped by 3 bases and J by 6 bases, with 7 bases between them. The CDR3 is made up of 13 amino acids. The germline V gene encodes CDR1 SGDLS and CDR2 YYNGEE. The sample was CD4+ or CD8+ T cells sorted from blood, taken in a trial of the OX40 agonist ivuxolimab. V usage is TRBV9 and J usage is TRBJ1-6; no definite D call. The receptor was isolated from an adult with an advanced solid tumor such as melanoma, head and neck, liver or kidney cancer. The CDR3 DNA is TGTGCCAGCAGCGGGACCGTTAATTCACCCCTCCACTTT. Its translation is CASSGTVNSPLHF.